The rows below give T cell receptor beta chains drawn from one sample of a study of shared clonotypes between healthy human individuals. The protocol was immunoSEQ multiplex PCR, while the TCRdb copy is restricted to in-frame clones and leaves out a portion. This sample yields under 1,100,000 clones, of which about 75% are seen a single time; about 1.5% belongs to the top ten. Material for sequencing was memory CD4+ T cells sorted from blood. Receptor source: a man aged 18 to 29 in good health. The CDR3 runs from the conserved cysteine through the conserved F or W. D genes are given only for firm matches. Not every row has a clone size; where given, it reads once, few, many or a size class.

CDR3 protein: CASSDLMNTEAFF
CDR3 DNA: TGCGCCAGCAGTGACTTAATGAACACTGAAGCTTTCTTT
clone size: once
J gene: TRBJ1-1
V gene: TRBV10-2
D gene: NA

CDR3 protein: CASSDGAGVIETQYF
CDR3 DNA: TGCGCCAGCAGTGATGGAGCGGGAGTAATTGAGACCCAGTACTTC
clone size: NA
J gene: TRBJ2-5
V gene: TRBV10-2
D gene: TRBD2

CDR3 protein: CASFGAGKETQYF
CDR3 DNA: TGCGCCAGCTTCGGGGCAGGAAAGGAGACCCAGTACTTC
clone size: NA
J gene: TRBJ2-5
V gene: TRBV5-1
D gene: NA

CDR3 protein: CASSELRYEQYF
CDR3 DNA: TGTGCCAGCAGTGAACTCCGATACGAGCAGTACTTC
clone size: NA
J gene: TRBJ2-7
V gene: TRBV6-1
D gene: NA

CDR3 protein: CATSRDPKEEQYF
CDR3 DNA: TGTGCCACCAGCAGAGATCCCAAAGAAGAGCAGTACTTC
clone size: once
J gene: TRBJ2-7
V gene: TRBV15
D gene: NA

CDR3 protein: CASSQGTGVSYEQYF
CDR3 DNA: TGTGCCAGCAGTCAAGGGACAGGAGTCTCCTACGAGCAGTACTTC
clone size: NA
J gene: TRBJ2-7
V gene: TRBV6-1
D gene: TRBD1

CDR3 protein: CASSGQMNTEAFF
CDR3 DNA: TGTGCCAGCAGCGGACAAATGAACACTGAAGCTTTCTTT
clone size: NA
J gene: TRBJ1-1
V gene: TRBV2
D gene: NA

CDR3 protein: CASSRLASYEQYF
CDR3 DNA: TGTGCCAGCAGCCGACTAGCAAGCTACGAGCAGTACTTC
clone size: once
J gene: TRBJ2-7
V gene: TRBV7-2
D gene: TRBD2

CDR3 protein: CASSPGLGRNEQFF
CDR3 DNA: TGTGCCAGCAGCCCCGGACTAGGGCGGAATGAGCAGTTCTTC
clone size: NA
J gene: TRBJ2-1
V gene: TRBV7-2
D gene: TRBD2

CDR3 protein: CASSAAGPFSNQPQHF
CDR3 DNA: TGCGCCAGCAGCGCGGCCGGCCCATTTAGCAATCAGCCCCAGCATTTT
clone size: NA
J gene: TRBJ1-5
V gene: TRBV5-1
D gene: NA

CDR3 protein: CASSQDARELYEKLFF
CDR3 DNA: TGCGCCAGCAGCCAAGACGCCCGGGAGTTGTATGAAAAACTGTTTTTT
clone size: NA
J gene: TRBJ1-4
V gene: TRBV4-3
D gene: NA

CDR3 protein: CASSLVGLGYTF
CDR3 DNA: TGTGCCAGCAGCTTAGTGGGGCTTGGCTACACCTTC
clone size: NA
J gene: TRBJ1-2
V gene: TRBV7-2
D gene: NA

CDR3 protein: CASSPEGGRQPQHF
CDR3 DNA: TGTGCCAGCAGTCCCGAGGGGGGGCGTCAGCCCCAGCATTTT
clone size: NA
J gene: TRBJ1-5
V gene: TRBV6-5
D gene: NA

CDR3 protein: CASSAGAMGAFGYF
CDR3 DNA: TGTGCCAGCAGTGCAGGGGCAATGGGCGCCTTCGGGTACTTC
clone size: NA
J gene: TRBJ2-5
V gene: TRBV6-1
D gene: NA

CDR3 protein: CASSLFDPRNTIYF
CDR3 DNA: TGTGCCAGCAGTTTATTCGACCCCCGAAACACCATATATTTT
clone size: NA
J gene: TRBJ1-3
V gene: TRBV28
D gene: NA

CDR3 protein: CASSERAGGTYGYTF
CDR3 DNA: TGTGCCAGCAGTGAACGGGCAGGGGGAACCTATGGCTACACCTTC
clone size: many
J gene: TRBJ1-2
V gene: TRBV2
D gene: TRBD1

CDR3 protein: CASSGGTLYEQYF
CDR3 DNA: TGTGCCAGTAGTGGGGGGACTCTCTACGAGCAGTACTTC
clone size: NA
J gene: TRBJ2-7
V gene: TRBV19
D gene: NA

CDR3 protein: CAIREAGGTDTQYF
CDR3 DNA: TGTGCCATCCGGGAGGCCGGGGGCACAGATACGCAGTATTTT
clone size: NA
J gene: TRBJ2-3
V gene: TRBV10-3
D gene: TRBD2

CDR3 protein: CASLQTGIYNEQFF
CDR3 DNA: TGTGCCAGTCTCCAGACAGGGATCTACAATGAGCAGTTCTTC
clone size: NA
J gene: TRBJ2-1
V gene: TRBV19
D gene: TRBD1

CDR3 protein: CASTETGQATGELFF
CDR3 DNA: TGTGCCAGCACTGAGACGGGGCAGGCCACCGGGGAGCTGTTTTTT
clone size: NA
J gene: TRBJ2-2
V gene: TRBV2
D gene: NA

CDR3 protein: CASSLGDSGSTDTQYF
CDR3 DNA: TGTGCCAGCAGCTTAGGAGATTCAGGGAGCACAGATACGCAGTATTTT
clone size: NA
J gene: TRBJ2-3
V gene: TRBV7-8
D gene: NA